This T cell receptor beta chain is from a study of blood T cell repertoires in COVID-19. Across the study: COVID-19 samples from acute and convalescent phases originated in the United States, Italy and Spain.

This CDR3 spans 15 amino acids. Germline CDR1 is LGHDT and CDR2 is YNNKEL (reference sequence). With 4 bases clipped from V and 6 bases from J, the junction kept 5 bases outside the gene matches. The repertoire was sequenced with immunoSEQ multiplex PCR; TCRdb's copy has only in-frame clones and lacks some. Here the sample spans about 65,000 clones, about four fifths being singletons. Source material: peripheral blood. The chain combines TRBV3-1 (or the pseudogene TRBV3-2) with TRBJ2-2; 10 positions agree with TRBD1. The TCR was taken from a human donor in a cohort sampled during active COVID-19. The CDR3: CASSPGTGAPGELFF. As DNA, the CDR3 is TGTGCCAGCAGCCCCGGGACAGGGGCCCCCGGGGAGCTGTTTTTT.